This is a list of T cell receptor beta chains from one sample in a study of response to subunit inactivated influenza vaccine. TCRdb redid the calling of the RT-PCR reads with MiXCR, one entry per CDR3 protein. Of around 580,000 distinct CDR3 sequences listed, 14% were seen once; the top ten hold 11%. The specimen comprised PBMCs from blood, sampled 11 to 12 days after vaccination. These receptors were taken from a man aged 45-60 years who received an inactivated influenza vaccine. The conserved cysteine and the conserved F or W are not part of the CDR3 here. The order of the fields is CDR3 protein, V gene, J gene, CDR3 length.

CDR3: ASSQLAGSYNEQF
V: TRBV4-3
J: TRBJ2-1
length: 13

CDR3: ASSPMDTQY
V: TRBV7-8
J: TRBJ2-3
length: 9

CDR3: ASSLRTGIVYNNEQF
V: TRBV7-2
J: TRBJ2-1
length: 15

CDR3: ASSFSGRRETQY
V: TRBV12-3/TRBV12-4
J: TRBJ2-5
length: 12

CDR3: ASSLSPQNQETQY
V: TRBV11-2
J: TRBJ2-5
length: 13

CDR3: ASSYPPEAEHTDTQY
V: TRBV12-3/TRBV12-4
J: TRBJ2-3
length: 15

CDR3: AIRETGENGYT
V: TRBV10-3
J: TRBJ1-2
length: 11

CDR3: ASSSPKYNEQF
V: TRBV7-2
J: TRBJ2-1
length: 11

CDR3: ASTGGNTDTQY
V: TRBV7-2
J: TRBJ2-3
length: 11

CDR3: ASSQAVGAGELF
V: TRBV4-3
J: TRBJ2-2
length: 12

CDR3: ASSHWGDYNNEQF
V: TRBV14
J: TRBJ2-1
length: 13

CDR3: ASSYSGQGASINTEAF
V: TRBV6-5
J: TRBJ1-1
length: 16

CDR3: ASSQDPLTPTGELF
V: TRBV4-3
J: TRBJ2-2
length: 14

CDR3: ASSFFGGSSYNEQF
V: TRBV5-1
J: TRBJ2-1
length: 14

CDR3: ASSLVEQTYGYT
V: TRBV7-2
J: TRBJ1-2
length: 12

CDR3: ASRETTMGREQY
V: TRBV6-2/TRBV6-3
J: TRBJ2-7
length: 12

CDR3: ASSLRSEGNTIY
V: TRBV5-1
J: TRBJ1-3
length: 12

CDR3: ASSLSAGGEQY
V: TRBV12-3/TRBV12-4
J: TRBJ2-7
length: 11

CDR3: ASSRLGSGANVLT
V: TRBV4-3
J: TRBJ2-6
length: 13

CDR3: AISDPRQGSTDTQY
V: TRBV10-3
J: TRBJ2-3
length: 14

CDR3: ASSSRGVMGGRNQPQH
V: TRBV27
J: TRBJ1-5
length: 16

CDR3: ASSPQGEQPQH
V: TRBV4-2
J: TRBJ1-5
length: 11

CDR3: ASSSLPSNTGELF
V: TRBV12-3/TRBV12-4
J: TRBJ2-2
length: 13

CDR3: SAYPPFSGTYNEQF
V: TRBV20-1
J: TRBJ2-1
length: 14

CDR3: ASRDREQY
V: TRBV6-2/TRBV6-3
J: TRBJ2-7
length: 8

CDR3: ASSGANNEQF
V: TRBV5-6
J: TRBJ2-1
length: 10

CDR3: ASRAPTGAPSDTQY
V: TRBV11-2
J: TRBJ2-3
length: 14

CDR3: ASSEFRGKADTQY
V: TRBV2
J: TRBJ2-3
length: 13

CDR3: SVEVAGDTQY
V: TRBV29-1
J: TRBJ2-3
length: 10

CDR3: ASSLDRGRDEQY
V: TRBV5-1
J: TRBJ2-7
length: 12

CDR3: ASSLQGSRPGELF
V: TRBV7-9
J: TRBJ2-2
length: 13

CDR3: ASSVGVRVQETQY
V: TRBV9
J: TRBJ2-5
length: 13

CDR3: ASSQDWDEKFNEQF
V: TRBV3-1
J: TRBJ2-1
length: 14

CDR3: ASSQDALGETQY
V: TRBV3-1
J: TRBJ2-5
length: 12

CDR3: SASDIGAGTEAF
V: TRBV20-1
J: TRBJ1-1
length: 12

CDR3: ASSLVGGRETQY
V: TRBV7-2
J: TRBJ2-5
length: 12

CDR3: ASSLAGAGTAEQF
V: TRBV13
J: TRBJ2-1
length: 13

CDR3: ASSQQLGDEDTQY
V: TRBV7-6
J: TRBJ2-3
length: 13

CDR3: ASSLVASGRPNEQF
V: TRBV7-9
J: TRBJ2-1
length: 14

CDR3: ASSLGRTEAQY
V: TRBV11-2
J: TRBJ2-5
length: 11

CDR3: ASSLAGLAGDLSDTQY
V: TRBV11-1
J: TRBJ2-3
length: 16

CDR3: ASSLVRRPEQF
V: TRBV7-2
J: TRBJ2-1
length: 11